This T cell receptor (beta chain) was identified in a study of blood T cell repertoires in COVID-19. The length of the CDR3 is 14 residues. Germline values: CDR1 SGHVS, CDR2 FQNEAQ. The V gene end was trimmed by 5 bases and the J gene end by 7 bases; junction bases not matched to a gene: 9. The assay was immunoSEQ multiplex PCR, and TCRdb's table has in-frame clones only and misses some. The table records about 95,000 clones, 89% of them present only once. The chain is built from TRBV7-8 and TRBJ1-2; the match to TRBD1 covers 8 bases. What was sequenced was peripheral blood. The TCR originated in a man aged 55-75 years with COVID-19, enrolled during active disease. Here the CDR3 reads CASSLGTGGLGYTF. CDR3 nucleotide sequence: TGTGCCAGCAGCCTCGGGACAGGTGGTCTTGGCTACACCTTC. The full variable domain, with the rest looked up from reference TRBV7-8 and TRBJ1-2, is GAGVSQSPRYKVAKRGQDVALRCDPISGHVSLFWYQQALGQGPEFLTYFQNEAQLDKSGLPSDRFFAERPEGSVSTLKIQRTQQEDSAVYLCASSLGTGGLGYTFGSGTRLTVV.